The source of this T cell receptor beta chain is a study of breast tumors, draining lymph nodes, adjacent tissues. Study-wide points: The data were judged consistent with most tumor T cells coming from lymph node and expanding in tumor. Luminal-like breast cancer showed significantly higher tumor–nontumor repertoire similarity than basal-like. Compared with lymph nodes, tumors were less diverse; compared with nontumor tissue, more.

The CDR3 totals 15 residues. Germline CDR1 and CDR2: DFQATT and SNEGSKA (reference sequence). In regard to this clonotype: Its cognate antigen is unknown. This clone may be a read error of a much larger clone one base away.

Each CDR3 protein gets one entry after TCRdb re-called the multiplex PCR reads with MiXCR. Of 190,000 or so distinct CDR3 sequences listed, 25% to 40% are singletons. The lymph nodes were axillary draining lymph nodes from breast cancer patients. Input material: axillary lymph node tissue. This sequence joins TRBV20-1 and TRBJ1-5; no clear D. This TCR derives from a female donor with breast cancer. Some clones in this sample may be carry-over from other donors' samples. This CDR3 is CSAGDPSGGHQPQHF. CDR3 in DNA: TGCAGTGCTGGAGATCCTTCAGGTGGACATCAGCCCCAGCATTTT.